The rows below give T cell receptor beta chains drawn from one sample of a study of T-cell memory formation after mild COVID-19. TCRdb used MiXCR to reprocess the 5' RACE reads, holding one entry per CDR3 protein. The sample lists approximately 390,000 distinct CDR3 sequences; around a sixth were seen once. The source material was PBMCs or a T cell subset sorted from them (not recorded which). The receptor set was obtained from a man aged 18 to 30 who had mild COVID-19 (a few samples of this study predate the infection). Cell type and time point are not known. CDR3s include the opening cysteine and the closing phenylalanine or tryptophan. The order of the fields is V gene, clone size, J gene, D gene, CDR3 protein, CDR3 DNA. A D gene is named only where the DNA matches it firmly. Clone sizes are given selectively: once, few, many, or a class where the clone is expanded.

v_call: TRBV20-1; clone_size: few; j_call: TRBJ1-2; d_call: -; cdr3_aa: CSARAGVWGYTF; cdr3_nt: TGCAGTGCTAGAGCAGGGGTGTGGGGCTACACCTTC
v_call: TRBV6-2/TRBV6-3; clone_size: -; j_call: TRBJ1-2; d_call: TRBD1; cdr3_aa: CASRGTVNYGYTF; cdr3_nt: TGTGCCAGCAGAGGGACAGTTAACTATGGCTACACCTTC
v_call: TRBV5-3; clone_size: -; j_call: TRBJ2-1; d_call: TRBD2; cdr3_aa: CARRLSLAGPGEQFF; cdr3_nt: TGTGCCAGAAGACTCTCGCTAGCGGGGCCGGGGGAGCAGTTCTTC
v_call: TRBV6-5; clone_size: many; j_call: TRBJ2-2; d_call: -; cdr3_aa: CASEQVSTGELFF; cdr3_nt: TGTGCCAGTGAGCAGGTGTCCACCGGGGAGCTGTTTTTT
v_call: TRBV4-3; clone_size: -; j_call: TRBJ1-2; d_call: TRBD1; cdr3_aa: CASSPQGGANYGYTF; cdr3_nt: TGCGCCAGCAGCCCTCAGGGGGGAGCTAACTATGGCTACACCTTC
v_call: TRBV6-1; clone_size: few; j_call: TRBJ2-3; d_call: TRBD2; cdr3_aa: CASSLAEGADTQYF; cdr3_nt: TGTGCCAGCAGTCTAGCGGAAGGCGCAGATACGCAGTATTTT
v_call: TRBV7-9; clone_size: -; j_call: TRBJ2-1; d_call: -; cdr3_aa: CASSSPQGYNEQFF; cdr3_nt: TGTGCCAGCAGCTCGCCCCAGGGCTACAATGAGCAGTTCTTC
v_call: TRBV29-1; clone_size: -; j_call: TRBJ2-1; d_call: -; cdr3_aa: CSVEENAGNEQFF; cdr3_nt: TGCAGCGTTGAAGAGAATGCGGGAAATGAGCAGTTCTTC
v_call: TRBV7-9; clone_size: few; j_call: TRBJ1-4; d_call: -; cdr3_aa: CASSLTGSGEKLFF; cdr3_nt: TGTGCCAGCAGCTTAACAGGGTCCGGTGAAAAACTGTTTTTT
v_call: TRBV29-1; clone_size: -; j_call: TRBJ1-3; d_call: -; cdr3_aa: CSVEDVSGNTIYF; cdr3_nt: TGCAGCGTTGAAGACGTTTCCGGAAACACCATATATTTT
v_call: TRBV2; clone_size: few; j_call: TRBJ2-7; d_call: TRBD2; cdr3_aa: CASGRLAGGSYEQYF; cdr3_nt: TGTGCCAGCGGTAGACTAGCGGGGGGCTCCTACGAGCAGTACTTC
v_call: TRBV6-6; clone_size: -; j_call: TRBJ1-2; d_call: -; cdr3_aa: CASRGPSASLLYGYTF; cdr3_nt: TGTGCCAGCAGGGGCCCTTCCGCTAGCTTGCTCTATGGCTACACCTTC
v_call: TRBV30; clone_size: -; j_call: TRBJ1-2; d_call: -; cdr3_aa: CAWRFDWHGYTF; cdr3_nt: TGTGCCTGGAGGTTTGACTGGCATGGCTACACCTTC
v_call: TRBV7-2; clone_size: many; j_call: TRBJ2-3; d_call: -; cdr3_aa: CASSPGHTSGTDTQYF; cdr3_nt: TGTGCCAGCAGCCCTGGGCATACCTCTGGCACAGATACGCAGTATTTT
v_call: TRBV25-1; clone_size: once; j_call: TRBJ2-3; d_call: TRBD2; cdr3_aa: CASSEGGPGDTQYF; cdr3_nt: TGTGCCAGCAGTGAGGGAGGGCCGGGAGATACGCAGTATTTT
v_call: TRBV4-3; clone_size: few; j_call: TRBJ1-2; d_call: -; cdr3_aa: CASSQDGPPGGYTF; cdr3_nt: TGCGCCAGCAGCCAAGATGGGCCCCCGGGAGGCTACACCTTC
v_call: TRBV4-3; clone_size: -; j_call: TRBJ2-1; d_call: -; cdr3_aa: CASSQVPQVRSYNEQFF; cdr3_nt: TGCGCCAGCAGCCAGGTACCACAGGTCCGCTCCTACAATGAGCAGTTCTTC
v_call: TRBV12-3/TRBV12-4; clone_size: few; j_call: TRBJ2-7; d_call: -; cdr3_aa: CASSLSLPGTYEQYF; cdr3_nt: TGTGCCAGCAGTTTAAGTCTCCCGGGCACCTACGAGCAGTACTTC
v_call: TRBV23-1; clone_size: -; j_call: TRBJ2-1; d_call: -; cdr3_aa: CASSQSCRSFEQFF; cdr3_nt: TGCGCCAGCAGTCAATCGTGCAGGAGCTTTGAGCAGTTCTTC
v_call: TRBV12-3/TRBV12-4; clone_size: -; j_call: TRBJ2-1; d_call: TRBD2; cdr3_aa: CASSLGHLAGGINEQFF; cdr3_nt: TGTGCCAGCAGTTTGGGTCATCTAGCGGGGGGGATCAATGAGCAGTTCTTC
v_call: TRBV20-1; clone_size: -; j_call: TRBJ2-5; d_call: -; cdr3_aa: CSASGAYQETQYF; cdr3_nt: TGCAGTGCTAGCGGGGCGTACCAAGAGACCCAGTACTTC
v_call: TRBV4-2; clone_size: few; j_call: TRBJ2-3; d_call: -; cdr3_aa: CASSQAGSTDTQYF; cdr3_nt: TGTGCCAGCAGCCAAGCGGGGAGCACAGATACGCAGTATTTT